Presented here are 5 T cell receptor beta chains from one specimen sequenced in a study of blood T cells in healthy people across ages. Using a J-beta primer mix together with a sample-barcoded 5' primer, a second PCR was run for roughly 7 to 12 cycles. TCRdb recomputed calls from the 5' RACE reads with MiXCR, one row per CDR3 protein. The sample lists roughly 790,000 distinct CDR3 sequences, 43% occurring once. The source material was blood. The receptors were gathered from a woman aged 55-75 years in good health.

The gene calls are TRBV2 and TRBJ1-5; 10 positions match TRBD1. With V trimmed by 7 bases and J by 3 bases, 6 bases remained unmatched. Germline V gene data show CDR1 as SNHLY and CDR2 as FYNNEI. The CDR3 runs to 15 residues. The CDR3 nucleotides are TGTGCCAGCACTTTGGGACAGGGGAACAATCAGCCCCAGCATTTT. As protein: CASTLGQGNNQPQHF. Supplemented by reference TRBV2 and TRBJ1-5, the full variable domain reads EPEVTQTPSHQVTQMGQEVILRCVPISNHLYFYWYRQILGQKVEFLVSFYNNEISEKSEIFDDQFSVERPDGSNFTLKIRSTKLEDSAMYFCASTLGQGNNQPQHFGDGTRLSIL.

The rearrangement joins TRBV9 to TRBJ2-5, with 7 positions matching TRBD2. Germline assignment: CDR1 SGDLS and CDR2 YYNGEE. The V gene end was trimmed by 0 bases and the J gene end by 5 bases; junction bases not matched to a gene: 10. The CDR3 contains 16 residues. CDR3 DNA sequence: TGTGCCAGCAGCGTAGGCTTGACTAGCTCCCAGGAGACCCAGTACTTC. Translating it yields CASSVGLTSSQETQYF.

This chain uses TRBV25-1 with TRBJ2-6; TRBD1 matches 11 bases. The trim removed 9 bases at V and 0 bases at J, leaving 7 bases unmatched. Looked up from germline, CDR1 is MGHDK and CDR2 is SYGVNS. CDR3 length equals 17 residues. The CDR3 bases are TGTGCCAGAACGGGACAGGGGGGTAACTCTGGGGCCAACGTCCTGACTTTC. Translated, it gives CARTGQGGNSGANVLTF. Complete variable domain (other parts from reference TRBV25-1 and TRBJ2-6): EADIYQTPRYLVIGTGKKITLECSQTMGHDKMYWYQQDPGMELHLIHYSYGVNSTEKGDLSSESTVSRIRTEHFPLTLESARPSHTSQYLCARTGQGGNSGANVLTFGAGSRLTVL.

V and J are TRBV20-1 and TRBJ2-5; TRBD2 matches 11 bases. Germline CDR1 is DFQATT and CDR2 is SNEGSKA (reference sequence). The V gene end was trimmed by 3 bases and the J gene end by 4 bases; junction bases not matched to a gene: 4. This CDR3 has 14 amino acids. CDR3 nucleotide sequence: TGCAGTGCTAGTCCCGGACTAGCGGGAGAGACCCAGTACTTC. It yields the protein CSASPGLAGETQYF.

On this clonotype itself: Because the CDR3 is missing its conserved closing phenylalanine or tryptophan, this is likely a read error. The genes are TRBV7-2 and TRBJ2-7, with D maybe TRBD2 (6 bases). The better agreement between TRBJ2-5 and the DNA end casts doubt on the J call. CDR1 and CDR2 from the germline V gene are SGHTA and FQGNSA. The CDR3 contains 14 residues. CDR3 bases: TGTGCCAGCAGCTTGGAGGGCGAGAAAGAGACCCAGTACCTC. Encoded protein: CASSLEGEKETQYL.